A selection of T cell receptor beta chains follows, all from one sample in a study of OX40 agonist ivuxolimab in advanced cancers. Clones were read by immunoSEQ multiplex PCR, and TCRdb kept only the in-frame ones, dropping some. Of some 90,000 clones in the sample, roughly 87% were seen once. Specimen: CD4+ or CD8+ T cells sorted from blood, collected in a trial of the OX40 agonist ivuxolimab. The origin of the receptors is an adult with an advanced solid tumor such as melanoma, head and neck, liver or kidney cancer. CDR3s include the opening cysteine and the closing phenylalanine or tryptophan. The D gene is left open where the match is weak.

D gene | J gene | V gene | CDR3 protein
TRBD1 | TRBJ2-7 | TRBV18 | CASSRDRNYEQYF
TRBD2 | TRBJ2-7 | TRBV4-1 | CASSPYPRGKYEQYF
. | TRBJ1-4 | TRBV6-5 | CASSYGRTNEKLFF
. | TRBJ1-1 | TRBV29-1 | CSVQGTENTEAFF
TRBD1 | TRBJ2-7 | TRBV5-1 | CASSVQGNYEQYF
. | TRBJ1-4 | TRBV5-1 | CASSSGTLDWGKEKLFF
TRBD2 | TRBJ2-3 | TRBV5-1 | CASSPSLAGGRTDTQYF
. | TRBJ2-1 | TRBV21-1 | CASSKKCGTSNEQFF
. | TRBJ2-7 | TRBV7-2 | CASSLMGGGGTVSYEQYF
TRBD1 | TRBJ1-2 | TRBV7-6 | CASSPGAGQNYGYTF
. | TRBJ2-6 | TRBV30 | CAWIAGAGANVLTF
. | TRBJ2-2 | TRBV19 | CASRPGTPDTGELFF
TRBD1 | TRBJ2-2 | TRBV11-1 | CASRLPDRGRPGELFF
. | TRBJ2-7 | TRBV15 | CATSSAGRGRPSYEQYF
TRBD1 | TRBJ1-2 | TRBV10-3 | CAISTTGANYGYTF
. | TRBJ1-3 | TRBV7-9 | CASIPRVTGNTIYF
. | TRBJ2-3 | TRBV5-1 | CASSFLPSTDTQYF
. | TRBJ1-1 | TRBV7-9 | CASSLDSQGAFF